The next 27 T cell receptor beta chains were all read from a single sample in a study of blood T cell repertoires in COVID-19. TCRdb's copy holds only in-frame clones and misses some; the assay was immunoSEQ multiplex PCR. The sample has 100,000 or so clones, 80% to 95% seen once. Specimen: peripheral blood. The source is a woman between 45 and 60 years old with COVID-19, enrolled during active disease.

V usage is TRBV6-5 and J usage is TRBJ1-5; D unclear. The germline V gene encodes CDR1 MNHEY and CDR2 SVGAGI. This CDR3 is 14 amino acids long. Trimming removed 0 bases from V and 4 bases from J, with 7 bases in between. CDR3 sequence reads: CASSYSPENQPQHF. CDR3 coding DNA: TGTGCCAGCAGTTACTCTCCCGAGAATCAGCCCCAGCATTTT.

V is TRBV7-8 and J is TRBJ2-5; possibly TRBD1 for D (6 bases). Germline V gene sequence: CDR1 SGHVS, CDR2 FQNEAQ. V gave up 5 bases and J gave up 5 bases, with 21 bases separating them. The CDR3 covers 16 residues. CDR3 region: CASSVGPTGLFETQYF. For the CDR3, the DNA is TGTGCCAGCAGCGTAGGACCTACAGGGTTGTTCGAGACCCAGTACTTC.

The chain links TRBV6-1 to TRBJ2-7; possibly TRBD2 for D (5 bases). V was cut by 1 base and J by 9 bases, with 16 bases left in between. The CDR3 sequence is 14 residues long. The germline CDR1 and CDR2 sequences are MNHNS and SASEGT. CDR3 region: CASSEGRLQGGQYV. The CDR3 region has the DNA TGTGCCAGCAGTGAAGGCCGCCTACAAGGAGGGCAGTACGTC.

The chain carries TRBV27 and TRBJ1-2, with a possible D match to TRBD1 (5 bases). Deletions cut 0 bases from V and 4 bases from J, with 9 bases between. This CDR3 spans 14 amino acids. Germline values: CDR1 MNHEY, CDR2 SMNVEV (reference sequence). CDR3 sequence (DNA): TGTGCCAGCAGTTTATCCGGGGGAAGCTATGGCTACACCTTC. This sequence encodes CASSLSGGSYGYTF.

The gene calls are TRBV4-1 and TRBJ2-2, with 8 bases aligning to TRBD1. Germline V gives CDR1 MGHRA, CDR2 YSYEKL. The length of the CDR3 is 20 residues. J gave up 4 bases and V 4 bases, and 20 bases lay outside the gene matches. CDR3 sequence reads: CASSPLRLYAGGSGTGELFF. In DNA, the CDR3 is TGCGCCAGCAGCCCTTTACGCCTTTATGCAGGGGGCTCGGGCACCGGGGAGCTGTTTTTT.

The V gene is TRBV19, the J gene TRBJ2-3; weak D call: TRBD1 (5 bases). V was trimmed by 4 bases and J by 2 bases, leaving 7 bases between them. The CDR3 has 13 residues. CDR1 is LNHDA and CDR2 is SQIVND in the germline V gene (reference sequence). This CDR3 is CASSRQNTDTQYF. In nucleotides, the CDR3 is TGTGCCAGTAGTAGACAGAACACAGATACGCAGTATTTT.

The chain is built from TRBV18 and TRBJ2-2; TRBD2 matches 7 bases. Germline V gives CDR1 KGHSH, CDR2 LQKENI. The V gene end was trimmed by 4 bases and the J gene end by 7 bases; junction bases not matched to a gene: 6. CDR3 length: 14 residues. Here the CDR3 DNA reads TGTGCCAGCTCACGACGGGAGGCAGGCGGGGAGCTGTTTTTT. Amino acids: CASSRREAGGELFF.

The rearrangement links TRBV25-1 to TRBJ1-2; possible D gene TRBD1, 5 bases. Trimming stripped 3 bases from V and 2 bases from J, with 16 bases between. The CDR3 contains 16 residues. CDR1 and CDR2 from the germline V gene are MGHDK and SYGVNS. The CDR3 DNA reads as TGTGCCAGCAGTGAGATTCTTGGGTGGGGCAACTATGGCTACACCTTC. Its translation is CASSEILGWGNYGYTF.

This rearrangement joins TRBV10-3 to TRBJ2-5, with 9 bases matching TRBD2. J was trimmed by 1 base and V by 4 bases; bases with no gene match: 1. The CDR3 runs 14 residues. The germline CDR1 and CDR2 sequences are ENHRY and SYGVKD. CDR3 residues: CAISVSGGQETQYF. CDR3 bases: TGTGCCATCAGTGTTAGCGGGGGCCAAGAGACCCAGTACTTC.

In its sample, this clone was seen a few times. The V call is TRBV14, the J call TRBJ1-2; maybe TRBD1 (6 bases). CDR1 is SGHDN and CDR2 is FVKESK in the germline V gene. The CDR3 length is 12 residues. V lost 6 bases to trimming and J lost 4 bases, with 9 bases between them. The CDR3 bases are TGTGCCAGCAGGGGGACACCCTATGGCTACACCTTC. Translation: CASRGTPYGYTF.

This clone is a singleton in its sample. The gene calls are TRBV19 and TRBJ2-7, with 7 bases fitting TRBD2. This CDR3 region has 15 residues. The J segment lost 4 bases and the V segment lost 1 base, leaving 7 bases of the junction unmatched. The germline gives CDR1 LNHDA, CDR2 SQIVND (reference sequence). CDR3 sequence: CASSIGLGAGYEQYF. In nucleotides, the CDR3 is TGTGCCAGTAGTATAGGCCTTGGAGCGGGGTACGAGCAGTACTTC.

The CDR3 region has the DNA TGTGCCAGCAGCTCCTTGGACAGCTCGAGTAATTCACCCCTCCACTTT. Amino acid sequence: CASSSLDSSSNSPLHF. The chain carries TRBV5-6 and TRBJ1-6; D is perhaps TRBD1 (6 bases). CDR1 is SGHDT, CDR2 YYEEEE, per germline. The CDR3 is 16 residues long. Trimming stripped 3 bases from V and 6 bases from J, with 16 bases between.

V usage is TRBV30 and J usage is TRBJ1-2, with D possibly being TRBD1 (6 bases). Germline-derived CDR1 and CDR2 are GTSNPN and SVGIG (reference sequence). The germline V and J ends were trimmed by 5 bases and 0 bases, with 7 bases remaining between them. CDR3 size: 12 residues. Here the CDR3 reads CAWQGPNYGYTF. The CDR3, as DNA: TGTGCCTGGCAGGGGCCTAACTATGGCTACACCTTC.

The rearrangement uses TRBV28 and TRBJ2-6, with 8 bases fitting TRBD2. The germline V gene has CDR1 MDHEN and CDR2 SYDVKM. CDR3 length equals 18 residues. The junction had 8 bases not matched to a gene; V was cut back by 0 bases and J by 4 bases. The CDR3 DNA sequence: TGTGCCAGCAGTTTATGGCCGGGGGGGCAGTCCGGGGCCAACGTCCTGACTTTC. Translation gives CASSLWPGGQSGANVLTF.

V usage is TRBV6-1 and J usage is TRBJ1-2, with a possible D match to TRBD1 (6 bases). Germline V gives CDR1 MNHNS, CDR2 SASEGT. The CDR3 contains 14 residues. Trimming removed 1 base from V and 7 bases from J, with 13 bases in between. CDR3 DNA sequence: TGTGCCAGCAGTGAAGAGGGCAGGGGTGGTGGCTACACCTTC. This codes for CASSEEGRGGGYTF.

Notes on this clone: Additional DNA sequences in this sample encode the identical CDR3. V usage is TRBV6-5 and J usage is TRBJ1-1; D is ambiguous. Trimming cost V 0 bases and J 1 base, with 6 bases left between them. The germline V gene encodes CDR1 MNHEY and CDR2 SVGAGI. The CDR3 totals 14 residues. CDR3 protein: CASSYSRQNTEAFF. DNA of the CDR3: TGTGCCAGCAGTTACTCGAGACAGAACACTGAAGCTTTCTTT.

In regard to this clone: The sample has other DNA sequences that encode this CDR3 too. The rearrangement uses TRBV30 and TRBJ2-2, with 8 bases fitting TRBD2. Germline lookup yields CDR1 GTSNPN and CDR2 SVGIG (reference sequence). This CDR3 region has 16 residues. Trimming at V came to 0 bases and at J to 1 base, leaving 4 bases not matched to a gene. In DNA form, the CDR3 reads TGTGCCTGGAGTGTAAGAGCGGGGGTGAACACCGGGGAGCTGTTTTTT. The encoded protein is CAWSVRAGVNTGELFF.

The chain employs TRBV5-1 and TRBJ2-1; TRBD2 is a possible D gene (7 bases). The ends were cut back, 0 bases at V and 3 bases at J, with 13 bases in the middle. The CDR3 loop spans 16 amino acids. Germline V CDR1 and CDR2: SGHRS, YFSETQ. The DNA for the CDR3 is TGCGCCAGCAGCTTGGTCGCGGGGGCTTTCTACAATGAGCAGTTCTTC. It is translated as CASSLVAGAFYNEQFF. The whole variable domain, filled in from reference TRBV5-1 and TRBJ2-1, reads KAGVTQTPRYLIKTRGQQVTLSCSPISGHRSVSWYQQTPGQGLQFLFEYFSETQRNKGNFPGRFSGRQFSNSRSEMNVSTLELGDSALYLCASSLVAGAFYNEQFFGPGTRLTVL.

This chain uses TRBV30 with TRBJ1-1, with D uncertain. Germline CDR1 GTSNPN, CDR2 SVGIG (reference sequence). V was trimmed by 0 bases and J by 1 base, leaving 9 bases between them. The CDR3 runs 14 residues. CDR3 protein: CAWSVGFANTEAFF. The CDR3 DNA is TGTGCCTGGAGTGTCGGGTTTGCGAACACTGAAGCTTTCTTT.

The rearrangement uses TRBV6-1 and TRBJ2-7; possibly TRBD2 for D (7 bases). Between the trimmed V and J ends, which lost 3 bases and 3 bases, there was a span of 18 bases. Germline V lookup: CDR1 MNHNS, CDR2 SASEGT. The CDR3 extends over 16 amino acids. The CDR3 DNA sequence: TGTGCCAGCAGTGAGCCCCCGGGAGGACAGTACTACGAGCAGTACGTC. This translates into CASSEPPGGQYYEQYV.

The rearrangement joins TRBV2 to TRBJ1-2; 9 positions match TRBD1. The CDR3 consists of 14 residues. Germline assignment: CDR1 SNHLY and CDR2 FYNNEI. The junction had 6 bases not matched to a gene; V was cut back by 2 bases and J by 8 bases. Here the CDR3 DNA reads TGTGCCAGCAGTGAAAGGACAGGGGCGGAAGGCTACACCTTC. It translates to CASSERTGAEGYTF.

The CDR3 here is CASSAQRTVGMNTEAFF. The CDR3 region has the DNA TGTGCCAGCAGTGCCCAACGGACAGTGGGAATGAACACTGAAGCTTTCTTT. V usage is TRBV6-1 and J usage is TRBJ1-1; D might be TRBD1 (6 bases). Germline-derived CDR1 and CDR2 are MNHNS and SASEGT. The CDR3 is 17 amino acids. V was trimmed by 4 bases and J by 0 bases, leaving 18 bases between them.

J is TRBJ1-3 and V is TRBV11-3; weak D call: TRBD1 (6 bases). The germline V and J ends were trimmed by 0 bases and 2 bases, with 8 bases remaining between them. The CDR3 totals 15 residues. Germline CDR1 SGHNT, CDR2 YENEEA. CDR3 protein: CASSLETGTGNTIYF. The CDR3 bases are TGTGCCAGCAGCTTAGAGACAGGAACTGGAAACACCATATATTTT. Variable domain in full (rest from reference TRBV11-3 and TRBJ1-3): EAGVVQSPRYKIIEKKQPVAFWCNPISGHNTLYWYLQNLGQGPELLIRYENEEAVDDSQLPKDRFSAERLKGVDSTLKIQPAELGDSAVYLCASSLETGTGNTIYFGEGSWLTVV.

This clone was seen just once. CDR3 DNA: TGTGCCAGCAGCGCACACGCCGGGGGTTGGAATTCACCCCTCCACTTT. Amino acid sequence: CASSAHAGGWNSPLHF. This chain uses TRBV9 with TRBJ1-6; maybe TRBD1 (5 bases). Trimming removed 3 bases at V and 7 bases at J, with 17 bases between. The CDR3 extends over 16 amino acids. Germline V CDR1 and CDR2: SGDLS, YYNGEE.

This clone occurred a few times. This sequence joins TRBV4-1 and TRBJ1-3; 7 nucleotides line up with TRBD1. CDR1 and CDR2 from the germline V gene are MGHRA and YSYEKL. J was trimmed by 0 bases and V by 3 bases; bases with no gene match: 17. The CDR3 is 20 residues long. The CDR3 DNA sequence: TGCGCCAGCAGCCATCTAACCCAGCGACAGGGTAACCCCTCTGGAAACACCATATATTTT. Translation: CASSHLTQRQGNPSGNTIYF.

V gene TRBV3-1 (or the pseudogene TRBV3-2) combines with J gene TRBJ2-1; D is possibly TRBD2 (5 bases). Between the trimmed V and J ends, which lost 1 base and 0 bases, there was a span of 7 bases. This CDR3 contains 15 residues. Per germline, CDR1 LGHDT and CDR2 YNNKEL (reference sequence). CDR3 residues: CASSQASGSYNEQFF. In DNA form, the CDR3 reads TGTGCCAGCAGCCAAGCGAGCGGCTCCTACAATGAGCAGTTCTTC.

V gene TRBV19 combines with J gene TRBJ1-1, with no clear D. The V end lost 6 bases, the J end lost 3 bases, and 20 bases lay between the germline ends. Germline V gene lookup returns CDR1 LNHDA and CDR2 SQIVND (reference sequence). The CDR3 loop spans 16 amino acids. Here the CDR3 DNA reads TGTGCCAGTAGGACCGCCCTTTGGGGAGACTACACTGAAGCTTTCTTT. It yields the protein CASRTALWGDYTEAFF.